The 12 T cell receptor beta chains in this list originate from one sample, sequenced in a study of blood T cell repertoires in COVID-19. The repertoire was sequenced with immunoSEQ multiplex PCR; TCRdb's copy has only in-frame clones and lacks some. The sample lists just over 90,000 clones, about nine tenths occurring once. Specimen: peripheral blood. Receptors originate from a human donor with active COVID-19. The donor label of this sample is uncertain.

This chain joins TRBV29-1 and TRBJ1-1, with D perhaps matching TRBD1 (6 bases). V shed 4 bases and J shed 4 bases, with 13 bases lying between them. The CDR3 totals 13 residues. Per germline, CDR1 SQVTM and CDR2 ANQGSEA. The CDR3, as DNA: TGCAGCGTTGGTTTCAGGGGAGCCACTGAAGCTTTCTTT. Translated, it gives CSVGFRGATEAFF. Using reference TRBV29-1 and TRBJ1-1 for the parts outside the CDR3, the full variable domain is SAVISQKPSRDICQRGTSLTIQCQVDSQVTMMFWYRQQPGQSLTLIATANQGSEATYESGFVIDKFPISRPNLTFSTLTVSNMSPEDSSIYLCSVGFRGATEAFFGQGTRLTVV.

This clone was found a few times. The CDR3 loop is CASKDRDSGYTF. The DNA of the CDR3 is TGCGCCAGCAAGGACAGGGATAGTGGCTACACCTTC. The V gene is TRBV10-2, the J gene TRBJ1-2; 8 nucleotides agree with TRBD1. V lost 7 bases, J lost 7 bases, and 5 bases stayed unmatched. CDR1 WSHSY and CDR2 SAAADI come from the germline V gene. This CDR3 has 12 amino acids.

This clone was seen just once. The chain employs TRBV6-5 and TRBJ1-1, with 11 bases lining up with TRBD1. Germline V gene sequence: CDR1 MNHEY, CDR2 SVGAGI. V dropped 6 bases and J dropped 4; count of bases not matched to a gene: 7. The CDR3 covers 15 residues. CDR3 sequence reads: CASSHVGTGGTEAFF. CDR3 nucleotide sequence: TGTGCCAGCAGCCACGTAGGGACAGGGGGCACTGAAGCTTTCTTT.

The chain couples TRBV7-9 to TRBJ2-3, with D possibly being TRBD2 (7 bases). CDR3 size: 15 residues. Per germline, CDR1 SEHNR and CDR2 FQNEAQ (reference sequence). With 0 bases removed from V and 8 bases from J, the gap between germline ends came to 15 bases. Here the CDR3 reads CASSLAGGGAGTQYF. The CDR3 DNA is TGTGCCAGCAGCTTAGCCGGTGGGGGGGCCGGTACGCAGTATTTT.

This chain uses TRBV12-3 or TRBV12-4 with TRBJ2-7, with TRBD2 identical over 8 bases. The CDR3 is 13 residues long. The ends lost 6 bases at V and 9 bases at J; junction bases unmatched: 10. Written as DNA, the CDR3 is TGTGCCAGCAGACTAGCGGCTAGTCTTCCGCAGTACTTC. Encoded protein: CASRLAASLPQYF.

This chain links TRBV7-2 with TRBJ1-6; perhaps TRBD1 as D (5 bases). V was shortened by 5 bases and J by 8 bases, with 16 bases between the two germline ends. The germline V gene encodes CDR1 SGHTA and CDR2 FQGNSA. The CDR3 runs 15 residues. The CDR3 DNA sequence: TGTGCCAGCAGCCCCTGGGAGGGGTTAGATTCACCCCTCCACTTT. Protein product: CASSPWEGLDSPLHF.

The rearrangement links TRBV5-8 to TRBJ1-5; 7 bases fit TRBD1. The ends lost 0 bases at V and 6 bases at J; junction bases unmatched: 3. From germline, CDR1 is SGHTS and CDR2 YDEGEE. The CDR3 length is 14 residues. CDR3 protein: CASSLDRGGQPQHF. CDR3 sequence (DNA): TGTGCCAGCAGCTTGGACAGGGGCGGTCAGCCCCAGCATTTT.

The genes are TRBV2 and TRBJ1-3; D unresolved. The germline CDR1 and CDR2 sequences are SNHLY and FYNNEI. Trimming removed 5 bases at V and 4 bases at J, with 12 bases between. The CDR3 spans 14 residues. CDR3 DNA: TGTGCCAGCAGTTCCGGAGGGTCGGGAAACACCATATATTTT. Its translation: CASSSGGSGNTIYF. The entire variable domain, with the rest obtained from reference TRBV2 and TRBJ1-3, is as follows: EPEVTQTPSHQVTQMGQEVILRCVPISNHLYFYWYRQILGQKVEFLVSFYNNEISEKSEIFDDQFSVERPDGSNFTLKIRSTKLEDSAMYFCASSSGGSGNTIYFGEGSWLTVV.

J is TRBJ1-1 and V is TRBV11-2; D gene unclear. Germline V gene lookup returns CDR1 SGHAT and CDR2 FQNNGV. This CDR3 has 12 amino acids. Trimming stripped 4 bases from V and 6 bases from J, with 9 bases between. CDR3 loop: CASSSPFSEAFF. CDR3 nucleotides: TGTGCCAGCAGCTCCCCCTTCTCTGAAGCTTTCTTT.

The rearrangement links TRBV29-1 to TRBJ2-7, with TRBD1 matching 11 bases. Germline CDR1 reads SQVTM; CDR2 reads ANQGSEA. J gave up 4 bases and V 0 bases, and 5 bases lay outside the gene matches. The CDR3 extends over 15 amino acids. The CDR3 DNA reads as TGCAGCGTTGAAGATCCGGGGACAGGGGGATACGAGCAGTACTTC. Translating gives CSVEDPGTGGYEQYF.

The V and J genes are TRBV9 and TRBJ2-7, with 9 bases aligning to TRBD1. This CDR3 contains 14 residues. Germline V gene data show CDR1 as SGDLS and CDR2 as YYNGEE. Trimming at V came to 4 bases and at J to 2 bases, leaving 4 bases not matched to a gene. The CDR3 spells CASSLGQGTYEQYF. CDR3 bases: TGTGCCAGCAGCCTGGGACAGGGAACCTACGAGCAGTACTTC.

V usage is TRBV5-1 and J usage is TRBJ2-3; perhaps TRBD1 as D (6 bases). There are 15 residues in the CDR3. The V end was cut by 6 bases, the J end by 0 bases, with 14 bases between. Germline V gene lookup returns CDR1 SGHRS and CDR2 YFSETQ. The CDR3 region is CASTLRGGSTDTQYF. As DNA, the CDR3 is TGCGCCAGCACCCTCAGGGGTGGTAGCACAGATACGCAGTATTTT.